This T cell receptor beta chain was identified in a study of OX40 agonist ivuxolimab in advanced cancers. The study, taken as a whole, reports: The average count of expanded clones was higher among CD8+ T cells than among CD4+.

Comments on this clone: Its antigen is currently unknown.

The method was immunoSEQ multiplex PCR; TCRdb's version includes in-frame clones alone and lacks a portion of them. The table shows some 86,000 clones, with about nine tenths occurring only once. Per the germline V gene, CDR1 is SGHTS and CDR2 is YDEGEE. This CDR3 has 15 amino acids. The ends lost 4 bases at V and 4 bases at J; junction bases unmatched: 6. The rearrangement uses TRBV5-8 and TRBJ2-3, with 10 bases aligning to TRBD2. This specimen consisted of CD4+ or CD8+ T cells sorted from blood, obtained in a trial of the OX40 agonist ivuxolimab. This receptor was obtained from an adult with an advanced solid tumor such as melanoma, head and neck, liver or kidney cancer. CDR3 nucleotide sequence: TGTGCCAGCAGCCCGTCAGCGGGGGGGGCAGATACGCAGTATTTT. The encoded protein is CASSPSAGGADTQYF.